A selection of T cell receptor beta chains follows, all from one sample in a study of blood T cells in healthy people across ages. TCRdb passed the 5' RACE reads through MiXCR, listing each CDR3 protein once. This sample has around 1.5 million distinct CDR3 sequences, with about 31% found just once. The sample consisted of blood. The source is a woman in her 30s in good health. Both conserved end residues are part of each CDR3. D genes are given only for firm matches. Clone size is given for some rows only: seen once, a few or many times, or a class if the clone is expanded.

V	size	J	D	CDR3	DNA
TRBV4-1	few	TRBJ2-1	TRBD1	CASSHPARDRGNEQFF	TGCGCCAGCAGCCACCCCGCTCGTGACAGGGGAAATGAGCAGTTCTTC
TRBV28	many	TRBJ1-2	NA	CASRRLARSDGYTF	TGTGCCAGCAGGAGGCTCGCCAGGTCCGATGGCTACACCTTC
TRBV4-2	NA	TRBJ2-1	NA	CAGSQASRGGRDEQFF	TGTGCCGGCAGCCAAGCCTCCAGGGGGGGCCGGGATGAGCAGTTCTTC
TRBV3-1	NA	TRBJ2-1	NA	CASSQVASGLKPRGEQFF	TGTGCCAGCAGCCAAGTTGCTAGCGGCTTGAAGCCCAGGGGTGAGCAGTTCTTC
TRBV10-2	few	TRBJ2-7	NA	CASSEIPSAKSYEQYF	TGCGCCAGCAGTGAGATCCCTAGCGCCAAATCCTACGAGCAGTACTTC
TRBV5-1	NA	TRBJ2-3	NA	CASWGTDTQYF	TGCGCCAGCTGGGGCACAGATACGCAGTATTTT
TRBV30	NA	TRBJ2-5	NA	CARSEGGEQYF	TGTGCCCGGAGTGAAGGGGGTGAGCAGTACTTC
TRBV29-1	NA	TRBJ2-7	TRBD1	CSVETGQTSSYEQYF	TGCAGCGTCGAAACGGGACAGACGAGCTCCTACGAGCAGTACTTC
TRBV6-7	NA	TRBJ1-5	NA	CASRYSGGEPQHF	TGTGCCAGCAGGTACTCAGGTGGCGAGCCCCAGCATTTT
TRBV9	many	TRBJ2-7	TRBD1	CASSVSWGTDVYEQYF	TGTGCCAGCAGCGTATCTTGGGGGACAGATGTCTACGAGCAGTACTTC
TRBV28	NA	TRBJ2-7	TRBD1	CASRMDRGGAEQYF	TGTGCCAGCAGAATGGACAGGGGAGGGGCCGAGCAGTACTTC
TRBV15	few	TRBJ2-7	TRBD2	CATSRASGLADYEQYF	TGTGCCACCAGCAGGGCCTCGGGACTAGCGGACTACGAGCAGTACTTC
TRBV28	NA	TRBJ2-7	NA	CASRRQIRAPRSPEQYF	TGTGCCAGCAGACGACAGATCCGGGCCCCCCGTTCCCCCGAGCAGTACTTC
TRBV4-1	many	TRBJ1-1	NA	CASSQGGRVEAFF	TGCGCCAGCAGCCAAGGGGGACGGGTTGAAGCTTTCTTT
TRBV20-1	NA	TRBJ2-1	NA	CSARAPTKPYNEQFF	TGCAGTGCTAGGGCCCCGACTAAACCTTACAATGAGCAGTTCTTC
TRBV5-1	NA	TRBJ2-1	TRBD2	CASSLAVAGGPWANEQFF	TGCGCCAGCAGCTTGGCGGTCGCGGGGGGCCCTTGGGCCAATGAGCAGTTCTTC
TRBV27	few	TRBJ2-7	NA	CASSPRAAYEQYF	TGTGCCAGCAGTCCTAGGGCTGCCTACGAGCAGTACTTC
TRBV20-1	NA	TRBJ2-1	TRBD2	CSAREGAGGGNEQFF	TGCAGTGCTAGAGAGGGAGCGGGAGGAGGCAATGAGCAGTTCTTC
TRBV7-7	NA	TRBJ2-1	NA	CASSLIRGMNEQFF	TGTGCCAGCAGCTTAATCAGAGGGATGAATGAGCAGTTCTTC
TRBV12-3/TRBV12-4	few	TRBJ1-2	NA	CASSSGFYGYTF	TGTGCCAGCAGCTCCGGGTTCTATGGCTACACCTTC
TRBV7-2	many	TRBJ2-5	TRBD1	CASSLGTGETQYF	TGTGCCAGCAGCTTGGGGACAGGGGAGACCCAGTACTTC
TRBV20-1	NA	TRBJ2-1	TRBD2	CSVETAGLARISYDEQFF	TGCAGTGTCGAGACAGCGGGACTAGCGAGAATCTCCTACGATGAGCAGTTCTTC
TRBV13	many	TRBJ2-7	NA	CASSTASYEQYF	TGTGCCAGCAGCACGGCGTCCTACGAGCAGTACTTC
TRBV20-1	NA	TRBJ1-1	TRBD1	CSAFSGTGASEAFF	TGCAGTGCGTTCTCCGGGACAGGGGCGTCTGAAGCTTTCTTT
TRBV5-6	once	TRBJ2-1	TRBD1	CASSLRRVTGGGETQFF	TGTGCCAGCAGCTTGAGAAGAGTAACAGGGGGCGGCGAGACCCAGTTCTTC
TRBV20-1	NA	TRBJ1-2	NA	CSATPTPLANYGYTF	TGCAGTGCGACCCCGACACCTTTAGCTAACTATGGCTACACCTTC
TRBV7-8	NA	TRBJ2-1	NA	CASRYEVGEQFF	TGTGCCAGCAGGTACGAGGTTGGTGAGCAGTTCTTC
TRBV5-1	NA	TRBJ2-7	TRBD1	CASSLETGVYEQYF	TGCGCCAGCAGCTTGGAGACAGGGGTGTACGAGCAGTACTTC
TRBV5-1	NA	TRBJ2-7	TRBD2	CASRATSGGYSYEQYF	TGCGCCAGCAGAGCTACTAGCGGGGGATACTCCTACGAGCAGTACTTC
TRBV2	NA	TRBJ2-5	NA	CASSEGVTPRWTQYF	TGTGCCAGCAGTGAGGGGGTCACCCCTCGTTGGACCCAGTACTTC
TRBV2	many	TRBJ2-4	TRBD1	CASRRGTARAKNIQYF	TGTGCCAGCAGGAGGGGGACAGCTAGAGCCAAAAACATTCAGTACTTC
TRBV12-3/TRBV12-4	few	TRBJ2-1	NA	CASSFRPGTEQFF	TGTGCCAGCAGTTTTCGGCCAGGGACTGAGCAGTTCTTC
TRBV6-6	NA	TRBJ2-1	TRBD2	CASSTSGRAFNEQFF	TGTGCCAGCAGTACGAGCGGGAGGGCCTTCAATGAGCAGTTCTTC
TRBV7-8	NA	TRBJ2-7	TRBD1	CASSYGQESYEQYF	TGTGCCAGCAGCTATGGACAGGAGTCCTACGAGCAGTACTTC
TRBV7-9	few	TRBJ1-1	NA	CASSGDGVGTEAFF	TGTGCCAGCAGCGGAGACGGAGTGGGTACTGAAGCTTTCTTT
TRBV27	many	TRBJ2-1	NA	CASSLGWEQFF	TGTGCCAGCAGTTTGGGGTGGGAGCAGTTCTTC
TRBV10-3	many	TRBJ2-7	TRBD1	CAISDPGQGTYEQYF	TGTGCCATCAGTGATCCGGGACAGGGGACCTACGAGCAGTACTTC
TRBV20-1	NA	TRBJ2-7	NA	CSASGLLSSYEQYF	TGCAGTGCTTCGGGACTCTTGAGCTCCTACGAGCAGTACTTC
TRBV5-1	few	TRBJ2-1	TRBD1	CASSLADRATYNEQFF	TGCGCCAGCAGCTTGGCCGACAGGGCGACCTACAATGAGCAGTTCTTC
TRBV5-1	NA	TRBJ2-5	NA	CASSPGKEVTQYF	TGCGCCAGCAGCCCCGGGAAGGAGGTGACCCAGTACTTC
TRBV5-1	few	TRBJ2-4	TRBD1	CASSDKGTGVGEQYF	TGCGCCAGCAGCGACAAAGGGACAGGGGTAGGGGAGCAGTACTTC
TRBV7-3	few	TRBJ1-2	NA	CASSLSQGPLNYGYTF	TGTGCCAGCAGCTTAAGCCAGGGCCCCCTTAACTATGGCTACACCTTC
TRBV20-1	few	TRBJ2-7	TRBD1	CSARETGVYEQYF	TGCAGTGCTAGAGAGACAGGGGTATACGAGCAGTACTTC